These T cell receptor beta chains were read from a single sample in a study of cytotoxic CD8 clonotypes in ibrutinib-treated CLL. The repertoire was sequenced with immunoSEQ multiplex PCR; TCRdb's copy has only in-frame clones and lacks some. The table has approximately 91,000 clones, 79% seen once; the top ten hold approximately 5.1%. The sample here was PBMCs, taken after 12 months of ibrutinib treatment. These TCRs come from a human donor with chronic lymphocytic leukemia. Each CDR3 is given with its conserved first and last residue. The D gene is left open where the match is weak. Clone size appears in some rows only: once, few, many, or a class for an expanded clone.

v_gene	j_gene	len	d_gene	abundance	CDR3nt	CDR3aa
TRBV18	TRBJ2-2	12	-	once	TGTGCCAGCACGTTAGTCACCGGGGAGCTGTTTTTT	CASTLVTGELFF
TRBV10-3	TRBJ2-7	12	-	-	TGTGCCATCAGTGAGCCCCCTCGGGAGCAGTACTTC	CAISEPPREQYF
TRBV5-1	TRBJ1-5	15	-	-	TGCGCCAGCAGCTTGGCCCCAGGGAGCAATCAGCCCCAGCATTTT	CASSLAPGSNQPQHF
TRBV2	TRBJ1-4	14	TRBD1	-	TGTGCCAGCAGCCTGGGACAGGGTGGTGAAAAACTGTTTTTT	CASSLGQGGEKLFF
TRBV30	TRBJ1-4	13	TRBD1	-	TGTGCCTGGAGGTTACAGGGGAGGGAAAAACTGTTTTTT	CAWRLQGREKLFF
TRBV7-2	TRBJ2-5	13	-	-	TGTGCCAGCAGCCCCGGGTCTCAAGAGACCCAGTACTTC	CASSPGSQETQYF
TRBV4-1	TRBJ2-2	18	TRBD2	-	TGCGCCAGCAGCCACTCTAGCGGGAGGGCCCTGGACACCGGGGAGCTGTTTTTT	CASSHSSGRALDTGELFF
TRBV5-1	TRBJ2-5	16	-	few	TGCGCCAGCAGCTTGGGGGCTAGCCTCCAACAAGAGACCCAGTACTTC	CASSLGASLQQETQYF
TRBV7-8	TRBJ1-6	15	-	-	TGTGCCAGCAGCTTAGCGCGCACAGAAGGATCACCCCTCCACTTT	CASSLARTEGSPLHF
TRBV2	TRBJ1-5	13	-	medium-sized	TGTGCCAGCAGTGTTGAGCGGGAACAGCCCCAGCATTTT	CASSVEREQPQHF
TRBV19	TRBJ2-1	14	-	-	TGTGCCAGTAGCCTCGCTACCCCTGACAGCGAGCAGTTCTTC	CASSLATPDSEQFF
TRBV5-6	TRBJ2-4	14	-	-	TGTGCCAGCAGCTTGGTGGGAGCCAAAAACATTCAGTACTTC	CASSLVGAKNIQYF
TRBV7-3	TRBJ2-3	13	-	-	TGTGCCAGCAGCTTAGGGGGGTTGGATACGCAGTATTTT	CASSLGGLDTQYF
TRBV18	TRBJ2-3	15	-	-	TGTGCCAGCTCACCGTTCGGGAGAGAGACAGATACGCAGTATTTT	CASSPFGRETDTQYF
TRBV2	TRBJ1-6	14	TRBD1	-	TGTGCCAGCAAGGGACAGGGGGTAAATTCACCCCTCCACTTT	CASKGQGVNSPLHF
TRBV28	TRBJ1-4	12	-	-	TGTGCCAGCAGCGAAAGAAATGAAAAACTGTTTTTT	CASSERNEKLFF
TRBV4-1	TRBJ1-2	18	TRBD1	-	TGCGCCAGCAGCCAAGAGGGGTGGACAGGGGGGCATCATATTGGCTACACCTTC	CASSQEGWTGGHHIGYTF
TRBV7-2	TRBJ1-2	12	-	-	TGTGCCAGCAGCTTCGGATTTTATGGCTACACCTTC	CASSFGFYGYTF
TRBV7-9	TRBJ2-2	13	-	-	TGTGCCAGCAGCTTAGCGAATCCCGGGGAGCTGTTTTTT	CASSLANPGELFF
TRBV6-5	TRBJ1-6	14	TRBD1	-	TGTGCCAGCACCCAGGGGGGAGGGGGTTCACCCCTCCACTTT	CASTQGGGGSPLHF